This entry is about one T cell receptor (beta chain). The authors' processing: It was from reference gene primer amplification that nucleated cell counts were estimated. Repertoires were generated with immunoSEQ multiplex PCR, while TCRdb's copy carries only in-frame clones and drops some. That table furnishes V, J and clone size, whereas the DNA furnished D and trimming. The table lists approximately 200,000 clones, 88% of them singletons. The germline gives CDR1 MNHEY, CDR2 SVGAGI. J was trimmed by 3 bases and V by 2 bases; bases with no gene match: 3. This CDR3 has 15 amino acids. The sample originates from a study of blood T cell repertoires in COVID-19. For the study at large: Collection of acute and convalescent COVID-19 samples took place in the United States, Italy and Spain.

This clonotype originated in a woman in her sixties or seventies with acute or convalescent COVID-19. The sample taken for sequencing was peripheral blood. This chain uses TRBV6-5 with TRBJ1-1, with TRBD1 matching over 10 bases. CDR3 in amino acids: CASSYRDRGYTEAFF. CDR3 DNA sequence: TGTGCCAGCAGTTACAGGGACAGGGGATACACTGAAGCTTTCTTT.